Listed below are T cell receptor beta chains from one sample, sequenced in a study of T-cell memory formation after mild COVID-19. TCRdb recomputed calls from the 5' RACE reads with MiXCR, one row per CDR3 protein. The sample lists fewer than 40,000 distinct CDR3 sequences, 10% to 12% occurring once. The sequenced sample consisted of PBMCs or a T cell subset sorted from them (not recorded which). The receptor set was obtained from a man aged 18 to 29 who had mild COVID-19 (a few samples of this study predate the infection). Cell type and time point are not known. Each CDR3 is given with its conserved first and last residue. Clone size is not always given. Where it is, it says once, few, many or a class for expanded clones.

clone size	J gene	V gene	CDR3 protein
-	TRBJ1-1	TRBV12-3/TRBV12-4	CASRSPISLRGDTEAFF
many	TRBJ2-1	TRBV12-3/TRBV12-4	CASAHWDRAYNEQFF
many	TRBJ2-5	TRBV11-2	CASSSSPGSGETQYF
many	TRBJ2-3	TRBV20-1	CSASYRNTQYF
many	TRBJ2-3	TRBV15	CATSIQGSPTDTQYF
once	TRBJ2-3	TRBV2	CASSTSGGAGTDTQYF
few	TRBJ1-2	TRBV3-1	CASSPAGGGNYGYTF
few	TRBJ1-4	TRBV7-9	CASSHKPTNEKLFF
few	TRBJ2-3	TRBV5-6	CASSEITSGGTDTQYF
many	TRBJ2-3	TRBV24-1	CATSDYRETTDTQYF
many	TRBJ2-7	TRBV25-1	CASSEGGGKEQYF
few	TRBJ1-1	TRBV6-1	CASSEIGAAGSEAFF
-	TRBJ2-2	TRBV23-1	CASSQSGRTGSCKGTGELFF
many	TRBJ2-3	TRBV5-1	CASSSAGGADTQYF
many	TRBJ2-1	TRBV7-8	CASSSGLINEQFF
many	TRBJ1-2	TRBV7-2	CASSWTGADYGYTF
many	TRBJ1-1	TRBV7-2	CASSLVGPFSFF